The 9 T cell receptor beta chains given below trace back to one sample, sequenced in a study of T cell clones after liver transplantation. Profiled with immunoSEQ multiplex PCR; TCRdb holds only in-frame clones, not every one. The data hold approximately 51,000 clones, with over 65% observed a single time. The input for sequencing was CD4+ T cells from blood, taken less than 70 months after liver transplant. The source of these receptors is a human patient who received a liver transplant. Some T cells could come from the graft donor.

This chain connects TRBV13 to TRBJ1-1; no clear D gene. There are 12 residues in the CDR3. V was trimmed by 1 base and J by 3 bases, leaving 3 bases between them. Germline assignment: CDR1 PRHDT and CDR2 FYEKMQ (reference sequence). In nucleotides, the CDR3 is TGTGCCAGCAGCTTAGCCTACACTGAAGCTTTCTTT. Translation gives CASSLAYTEAFF.

This chain links TRBV4-1 with TRBJ1-6; TRBD1 matches at 10 bases. Germline V gives CDR1 MGHRA, CDR2 YSYEKL. The CDR3 contains 16 residues. Trimming took 3 bases from V and 7 from J; bases not matched to a gene: 6. CDR3 in DNA: TGCGCCAGCAGCCAGCCACAGGACAGGGGGAATTCACCCCTCCACTTT. Its protein is CASSQPQDRGNSPLHF.

This clone came up a few times. The genes are TRBV4-2 and TRBJ2-7; 11 bases fit TRBD1. CDR3 length: 16 residues. After removal of 0 bases from V and 6 bases from J, the junction contained 7 bases not matched to a gene. Per the germline V gene, CDR1 is LGHNA and CDR2 is YNFKEQ. The CDR3 DNA is TGTGCCAGCAGCCAAGACCCGGGACAGGGGGACTTCGAGCAGTACTTC. Translation gives CASSQDPGQGDFEQYF.

The chain is built from TRBV5-4 and TRBJ2-7, with no clear D. Germline V lookup: CDR1 SGHNT, CDR2 YYREEE (reference sequence). Trimming removed 0 bases from V and 4 bases from J, with 11 bases in between. The CDR3 spans 14 residues. CDR3 residues: CASSLAASAYEQYF. For the CDR3, the DNA is TGTGCCAGCAGCTTGGCAGCGTCGGCGTACGAGCAGTACTTC.

In regard to this clone: Different DNA sequences within this sample yield the same CDR3. The chain is built from TRBV6-6 and TRBJ2-7; D gene unclear. This CDR3 is built from 11 residues. Looked up from germline, CDR1 is MNHNY and CDR2 is SVGAGI (reference sequence). V lost 6 bases, J lost 4 bases, and 7 bases lay in between. The CDR3 sequence: CASSPSYEQYF. CDR3 nucleotides: TGTGCCAGCAGCCCTAGTTACGAGCAGTACTTC.

The chain combines TRBV5-4 with TRBJ1-2, with 9 bases lining up with TRBD1. The CDR3 has 14 amino acids. Germline V gene sequence: CDR1 SGHNT, CDR2 YYREEE (reference sequence). After removal of 3 bases from V and 6 bases from J, the junction contained 6 bases not matched to a gene. The CDR3 reads CASSSGTGRNGYTF. The CDR3 DNA reads TGTGCCAGCAGCTCAGGGACAGGGCGAAATGGCTACACCTTC.

The chain carries TRBV28 and TRBJ2-2; TRBD1 agrees at 7 bases. V shed 4 bases, J shed 7 bases, and the junction held 9 bases outside the gene matches. Germline CDR1 MDHEN, CDR2 SYDVKM. The CDR3 length is 15 residues. DNA of the CDR3: TGTGCCAGCAGTTCCCCTCCAGGGGGAGACGGGGAGCTGTTTTTT. Protein product: CASSSPPGGDGELFF.

This clone was counted a few times. This chain links TRBV27 with TRBJ1-6, with D possibly TRBD1 on 5 matching bases. This CDR3 region has 13 residues. Between the trimmed V and J ends, which lost 6 bases and 10 bases, there was a span of 13 bases. From germline, CDR1 is MNHEY and CDR2 SMNVEV (reference sequence). CDR3 DNA sequence: TGTGCCAGCAGGCCTTGGGGCACCTCACCCCTCCACTTT. Protein: CASRPWGTSPLHF.

The chain employs TRBV7-3 and TRBJ2-5; D unresolved. CDR3 length: 14 amino acids. Germline values: CDR1 SGHTA, CDR2 FQGTGA. Trimming removed 1 base from V and 3 bases from J, with 9 bases in between. The CDR3: CASSLRAAEETQYF. For the CDR3, the DNA is TGTGCCAGCAGCTTAAGGGCAGCAGAAGAGACCCAGTACTTC.